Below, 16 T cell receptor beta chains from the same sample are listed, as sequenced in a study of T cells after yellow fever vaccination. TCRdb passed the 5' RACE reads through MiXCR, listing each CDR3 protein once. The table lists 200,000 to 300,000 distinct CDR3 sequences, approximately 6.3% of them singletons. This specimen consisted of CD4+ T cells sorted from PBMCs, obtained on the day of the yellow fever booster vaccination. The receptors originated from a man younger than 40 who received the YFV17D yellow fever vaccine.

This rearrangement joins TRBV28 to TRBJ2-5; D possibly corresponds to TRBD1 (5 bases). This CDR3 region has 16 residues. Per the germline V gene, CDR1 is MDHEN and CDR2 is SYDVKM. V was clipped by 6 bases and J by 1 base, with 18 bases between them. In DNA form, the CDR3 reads TGTGCCAGCAGGAGAAGTGTCAAGGGGATCCAAGAGACCCAGTACTTC. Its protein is CASRRSVKGIQETQYF.

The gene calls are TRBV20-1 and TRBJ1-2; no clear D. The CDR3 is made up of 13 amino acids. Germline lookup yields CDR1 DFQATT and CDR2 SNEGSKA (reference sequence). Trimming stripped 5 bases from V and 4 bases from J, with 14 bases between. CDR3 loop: CSAPRTERYGYTF. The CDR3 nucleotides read TGCAGTGCTCCCAGGACCGAGCGCTATGGCTACACCTTC.

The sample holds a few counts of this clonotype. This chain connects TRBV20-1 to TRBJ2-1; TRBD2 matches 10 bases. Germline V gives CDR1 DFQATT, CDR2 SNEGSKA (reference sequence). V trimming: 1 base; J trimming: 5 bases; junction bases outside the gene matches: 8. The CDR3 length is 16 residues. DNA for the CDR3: TGCAGTGCTAGAGGAAAGAGCGGGAGGGTTAACAATGAGCAGTTCTTC. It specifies CSARGKSGRVNNEQFF.

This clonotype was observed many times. Here the CDR3 reads CASSRGHSSYEQYF. The CDR3 coding sequence is TGTGCCAGCAGCCGCGGACATAGCTCCTACGAGCAGTACTTC. The V call is TRBV12-3 or TRBV12-4, the J call TRBJ2-7; D is perhaps TRBD1 (5 bases). V gave up 6 bases and J gave up 0 bases, with 12 bases separating them. This CDR3 comprises 14 residues.

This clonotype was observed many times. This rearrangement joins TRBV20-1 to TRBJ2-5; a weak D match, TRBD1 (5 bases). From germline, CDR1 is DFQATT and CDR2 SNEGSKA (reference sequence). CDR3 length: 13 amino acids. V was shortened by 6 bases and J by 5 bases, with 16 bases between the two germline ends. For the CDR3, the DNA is TGCAGTGCCCCTCCCCGCAGGGCGGAGACCCAGTACTTC. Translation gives CSAPPRRAETQYF.

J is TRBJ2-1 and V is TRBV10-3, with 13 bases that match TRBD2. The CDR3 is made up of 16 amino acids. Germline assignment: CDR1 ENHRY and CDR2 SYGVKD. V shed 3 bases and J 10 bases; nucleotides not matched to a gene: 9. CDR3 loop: CAISDRPGLAGSEQFF. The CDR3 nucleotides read TGTGCCATCAGTGACAGGCCGGGACTAGCGGGAAGCGAGCAGTTCTTC.

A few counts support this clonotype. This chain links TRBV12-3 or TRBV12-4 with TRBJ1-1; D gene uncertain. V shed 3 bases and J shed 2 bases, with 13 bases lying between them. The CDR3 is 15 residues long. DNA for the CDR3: TGTGCCAGCAGTTTGGGTGTCAGGCGAAACACTGAAGCTTTCTTT. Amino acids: CASSLGVRRNTEAFF.

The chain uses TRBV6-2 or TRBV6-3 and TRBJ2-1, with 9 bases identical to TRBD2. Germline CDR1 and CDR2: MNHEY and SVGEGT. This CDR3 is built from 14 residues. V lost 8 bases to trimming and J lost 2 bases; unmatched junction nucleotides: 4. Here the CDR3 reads CASAAGGTYNEQFF. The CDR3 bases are TGTGCCAGCGCAGCGGGAGGTACCTACAATGAGCAGTTCTTC.

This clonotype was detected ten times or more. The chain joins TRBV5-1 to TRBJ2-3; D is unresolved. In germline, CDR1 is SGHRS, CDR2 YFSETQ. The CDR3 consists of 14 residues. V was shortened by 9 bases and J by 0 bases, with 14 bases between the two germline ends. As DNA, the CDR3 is TGCGCCACGGCTATGGCAACTAGCACAGATACGCAGTATTTT. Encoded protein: CATAMATSTDTQYF.

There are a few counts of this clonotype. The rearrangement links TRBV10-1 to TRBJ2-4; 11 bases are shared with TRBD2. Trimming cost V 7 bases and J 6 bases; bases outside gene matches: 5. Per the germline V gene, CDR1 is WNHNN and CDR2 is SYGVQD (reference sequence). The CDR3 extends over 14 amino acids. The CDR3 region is CASTLSGRVNIQYF. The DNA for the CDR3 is TGCGCCAGCACCCTTAGCGGGAGGGTAAACATTCAGTACTTC.

CDR3 sequence reads: CASSIDLRVGELFF. The CDR3 nucleotides are TGTGCCAGTAGTATAGATCTACGGGTCGGGGAGCTGTTTTTT. The V and J genes are TRBV19 and TRBJ2-2; no definite D call. Germline loops: CDR1 LNHDA, CDR2 SQIVND (reference sequence). The V end was cut by 0 bases, the J end by 7 bases, with 9 bases between. The CDR3 runs 14 residues.

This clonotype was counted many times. CDR3 DNA sequence: TGTGCCAGCAGTCGGTACAGCGGCTACATTCAGTACTTC. The encoded protein is CASSRYSGYIQYF. The chain joins TRBV27 to TRBJ2-4; a weak D match, TRBD2 (5 bases). This CDR3 spans 13 amino acids. Germline loops: CDR1 MNHEY, CDR2 SMNVEV (reference sequence). V shed 5 bases and J shed 8 bases, with 13 bases lying between them.

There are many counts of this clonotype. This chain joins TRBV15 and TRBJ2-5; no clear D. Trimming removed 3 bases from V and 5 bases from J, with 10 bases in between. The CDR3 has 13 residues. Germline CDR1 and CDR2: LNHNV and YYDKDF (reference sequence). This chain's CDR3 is CATSSGRRETQYF. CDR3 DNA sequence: TGTGCCACCAGCAGTGGTAGGCGCGAGACCCAGTACTTC.

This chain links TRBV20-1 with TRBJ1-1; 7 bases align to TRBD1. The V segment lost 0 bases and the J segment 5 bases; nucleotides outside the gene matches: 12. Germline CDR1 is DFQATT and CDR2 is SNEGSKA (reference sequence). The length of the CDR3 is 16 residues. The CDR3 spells CSARDPSTGDRTEAFF. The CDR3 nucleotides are TGCAGTGCTAGAGATCCCTCTACAGGGGATCGGACTGAAGCTTTCTTT.

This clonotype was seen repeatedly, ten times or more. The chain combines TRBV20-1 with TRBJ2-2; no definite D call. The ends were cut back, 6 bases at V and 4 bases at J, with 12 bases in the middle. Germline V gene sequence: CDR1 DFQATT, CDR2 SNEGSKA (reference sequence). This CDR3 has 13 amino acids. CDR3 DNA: TGCAGTGCGGAGAGAGCGCCCACCGGGGAGCTGTTTTTT. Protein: CSAERAPTGELFF.

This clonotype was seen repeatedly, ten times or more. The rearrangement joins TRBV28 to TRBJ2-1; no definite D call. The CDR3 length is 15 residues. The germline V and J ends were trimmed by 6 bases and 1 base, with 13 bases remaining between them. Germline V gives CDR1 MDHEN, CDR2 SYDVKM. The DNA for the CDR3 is TGTGCCAGCAGCTCCAGGCTCGATTCCTACAATGAGCAGTTCTTC. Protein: CASSSRLDSYNEQFF.